This T cell receptor (beta chain) emerged from a study of T cells after yellow fever vaccination. Study context: Low-cell-number fractions underwent preparation using SMART-Seq v4 Ultra Low Input. Study outcomes and limitations: Abundant clonotypes (contaminants from the bulk population) could be present in FACS-sorted repertoires. Post-booster repertoires again held most primary-vaccination clones (about 96% CD4, just under 90% CD8). Overall, a small share of clonotypes was seen in both CD4 and CD8 compartments.

V was cut by 3 bases and J by 7 bases, with 15 bases left in between. The CDR3 has 13 residues. Germline lookup yields CDR1 SQVTM and CDR2 ANQGSEA. This clonotype was found many times. Its target is not known. MiXCR was run by TCRdb on the 5' RACE reads, yielding one entry per CDR3 protein. The profile covers more than 200,000 distinct CDR3 sequences, with more than 3.5% appearing a single time and around a fifth taken by the ten largest. This chain joins TRBV29-1 and TRBJ1-2; D gene unclear. This TCR was recovered from a man between 18 and 35 years old who received the YFV17D yellow fever vaccine. Specimen: PBMCs, collected 15 days after the yellow fever booster vaccination. The CDR3 region is CSVDVGSRGGYTF. The CDR3, as DNA: TGCAGCGTTGATGTGGGGAGTCGTGGTGGCTACACCTTC. The full variable domain, rest sourced from reference TRBV29-1 and TRBJ1-2, is SAVISQKPSRDICQRGTSLTIQCQVDSQVTMMFWYRQQPGQSLTLIATANQGSEATYESGFVIDKFPISRPNLTFSTLTVSNMSPEDSSIYLCSVDVGSRGGYTFGSGTRLTVV.